The rows below give T cell receptor beta chains drawn from one sample of a study of hypomethylating agent response in myelodysplastic syndrome. Method: immunoSEQ multiplex PCR; TCRdb's copy keeps in-frame clones and lacks some. The repertoire includes roughly 4,700 clones, roughly 80% of them detected once, and 20% to 25% sits in the top ten. The specimen was bone marrow, collected before or after starting hypomethylating agent treatment for myelodysplastic syndrome (not recorded which). The source is a human donor with myelodysplastic syndrome. The CDR3 runs from the conserved cysteine through the conserved F or W. A D gene is named only where the DNA matches it firmly. A row's size may be missing; if present it is once, few, many or a size class.

>.|TRBD2|TRBV29-1|TRBJ2-4
CSVVLAGMNIQYF
TGCAGCGTTGTTTTAGCGGGAATGAACATTCAGTACTTC
>.|.|TRBV9|TRBJ1-1
CASSADNTEAFF
TGTGCCAGCAGCGCCGATAACACTGAAGCTTTCTTT
>.|.|TRBV10-3|TRBJ2-7
CAISPGVYEQYF
TGTGCCATCAGTCCGGGCGTCTACGAGCAGTACTTC
>once|TRBD2|TRBV9|TRBJ2-1
CASRGEDHTFNEQFF
TGTGCCAGTCGGGGGGAGGACCATACATTCAATGAGCAGTTCTTC
>.|.|TRBV6-1|TRBJ2-3
CASSEFRGTVVQDTQYF
TGTGCCAGCAGTGAATTTCGTGGGACGGTCGTCCAAGATACGCAGTATTTT
>few|.|TRBV6-1|TRBJ1-5
CASSMGDQPQHF
TGTGCTTCCTCGATGGGGGACCAGCCCCAGCATTTT
>once|TRBD2|TRBV4-3|TRBJ2-7
CASSQDSRLAGAAYEQYF
TGCGCCAGCAGCCAAGATTCGAGACTAGCGGGGGCAGCCTACGAGCAGTACTTC
>.|TRBD1|TRBV29-1|TRBJ1-1
CSVIRDRGLMNTEAFF
TGCAGCGTAATCCGGGACAGGGGGCTGATGAACACTGAAGCTTTCTTT
>.|TRBD1|TRBV5-1|TRBJ2-7
CASSLVTGQRYEQYF
TGCGCCAGCAGCTTGGTCACGGGACAGCGCTACGAGCAGTACTTC
>few|TRBD1|TRBV6-1|TRBJ1-2
CASSARTGGVDGYTF
TGTGCCAGCAGTGCTCGGACAGGGGGCGTTGATGGCTACACCTTC
>few|.|TRBV7-2|TRBJ2-5
CASSRSGQETQYF
TGTGCCAGCAGCCGGTCGGGACAAGAGACCCAGTACTTC
>few|.|TRBV19|TRBJ1-5
CASSLDGNQPQHF
TGTGCCAGTAGTTTGGACGGCAATCAGCCCCAGCATTTT
>.|.|TRBV6-1|TRBJ2-3
CASTEREPTDTQYF
TGTGCCAGCACCGAAAGAGAGCCAACCGATACGCAGTATTTT
>.|.|TRBV7-2|TRBJ2-2
CASSNGAVSSWTPGELFF
TGTGCCAGCAGCAACGGCGCGGTATCTAGCTGGACCCCCGGGGAGCTGTTTTTT
>.|TRBD2|TRBV5-1|TRBJ2-1
CASSRGLAGEGEQFF
TGCGCCAGCTCCCGCGGACTAGCGGGAGAAGGAGAGCAGTTCTTC
>few|.|TRBV20-1|TRBJ1-1
CSARGGTEAFF
TGCAGTGCTAGAGGTGGGACTGAAGCTTTCTTT
>.|.|TRBV28|TRBJ1-3
CASSLAKRNTIYF
TGTGCCAGCAGTTTAGCAAAGAGAAACACCATATATTTT
>.|TRBD1|TRBV7-7|TRBJ2-5
CASSQGAGIQETQYF
TGTGCTAGCAGCCAGGGGGCGGGGATACAAGAGACCCAGTACTTC
>.|.|TRBV4-3|TRBJ1-4
CASSQEPQGIDEKLFF
TGCGCCAGCAGCCAAGAACCACAGGGTATCGATGAAAAACTGTTTTTT
>.|TRBD2|TRBV7-2|TRBJ2-1
CASERTSGSDEQFF
TGTGCCAGCGAGAGGACTAGCGGGAGCGATGAGCAGTTCTTC
>.|.|TRBV6-6|TRBJ1-2
CASRIGVLYGYTF
TGTGCCAGCAGAATCGGGGTCCTCTATGGCTACACCTTC
>.|.|TRBV4-3|TRBJ1-2
CASSQDQGGYGYTF
TGCGCCAGCAGCCAAGACCAGGGCGGCTATGGCTACACCTTC
>.|TRBD1|TRBV9|TRBJ1-4
CASSVATGSAEKLFF
TGTGCCAGCAGCGTAGCGACAGGGTCGGCGGAAAAACTGTTTTTT
>.|.|TRBV28|TRBJ2-7
CASSLKGLYEQYF
TGTGCCAGCAGTTTAAAGGGTCTCTACGAGCAGTACTTC
>.|TRBD2|TRBV29-1|TRBJ2-1
CSVVGGNRRHEQFF
TGCAGCGTTGTGGGGGGGAACAGGCGTCATGAGCAGTTCTTC
>.|TRBD2|TRBV30|TRBJ2-4
CAWSRAGVGDIQYF
TGTGCCTGGAGCAGAGCGGGAGTAGGAGACATTCAGTACTTC
>few|.|TRBV7-9|TRBJ1-2
CASSFYGAQFYGYTF
TGTGCCAGCAGCTTTTACGGGGCCCAATTCTATGGCTACACCTTC
>.|.|TRBV6-1|TRBJ2-1
CARGDGHNEQFF
TGTGCGAGAGGAGACGGGCACAATGAGCAGTTCTTC
>.|TRBD2|TRBV28|TRBJ2-5
CASSPLGTSGSQETQYF
TGTGCCAGCAGTCCCCTCGGGACTAGCGGGAGTCAAGAGACCCAGTACTTC
>.|.|TRBV19|TRBJ2-7
CASALRAGAYEQYF
TGTGCCAGTGCGCTTAGGGCAGGGGCCTACGAGCAGTACTTC
>.|TRBD1|TRBV18|TRBJ2-5
CASSPRDRQETQYF
TGTGCCAGCTCACCACGGGACAGGCAAGAGACCCAGTACTTC
>.|.|TRBV7-9|TRBJ1-6
CASSATLVNSPLHF
TGTGCCAGCAGCGCAACACTAGTAAATTCACCCCTCCACTTT
>once|.|TRBV4-1|TRBJ1-3
CASSRDPRSSGNTIYF
TGCGCCAGCAGCCGAGACCCTAGGAGCTCTGGAAACACCATATATTTT
>.|.|TRBV28|TRBJ2-7
CASGQDYEQYF
TGTGCTTCAGGGCAAGACTACGAGCAGTACTTC
>few|.|TRBV2|TRBJ2-5
CASSDRGRETQYF
TGTGCCAGCAGTGACCGGGGTAGGGAGACCCAGTACTTC
>.|.|TRBV5-5|TRBJ1-5
CASSLAGQPQHF
TGTGCCAGCAGCTTGGCCGGACAGCCCCAGCATTTT
>.|TRBD1|TRBV14|TRBJ2-7
CASSQETGVGEQYF
TGTGCCAGCAGCCAAGAAACAGGGGTAGGCGAGCAGTACTTC
>.|.|TRBV5-6|TRBJ1-3
CASSSLGASGNTIYF
TGTGCCAGCAGCAGCTTAGGGGCCTCGGGAAACACCATATATTTT